This is a list of T cell receptor beta chains from one sample in a study of shared clonotypes between healthy human individuals. Some clones are missing from TCRdb's copy, which holds only in-frame ones; the method was immunoSEQ multiplex PCR. The sample holds 2 million to 2.5 million clones, roughly 92% seen once. Sequencing used naive CD4+ T cells from PBMCs. These receptors were taken from a man younger than 35 in good health. Some clones in this sample may be carry-over from other donors' samples. The CDR3 runs from the conserved cysteine through the conserved F or W. A D gene is named only where the DNA matches it firmly. Only part of the rows carry a size: once, few, many, or a class if the clone is expanded.

TRBV7-2	16	TRBJ2-7	.	TRBD1	CASSRSPGQGLYEQYF	TGTGCCAGCAGTCGTTCCCCGGGACAGGGCCTCTACGAGCAGTACTTC
TRBV19	16	TRBJ1-3	once	TRBD1	CASSPWDRALGNTIYF	TGTGCCAGTAGTCCCTGGGACAGGGCGCTTGGAAACACCATATATTTT
TRBV19	14	TRBJ2-5	.	.	CASSIPGFQETQYF	TGTGCCAGTAGTATACCAGGCTTCCAAGAGACCCAGTACTTC
TRBV6-5	14	TRBJ2-7	.	.	CASSPSAKFAEQYF	TGTGCCAGCAGTCCCTCGGCCAAGTTCGCCGAGCAGTACTTC
TRBV4-1	18	TRBJ2-4	.	TRBD2	CASSSGLARTLAKNIQYF	TGCGCCAGCAGCTCGGGACTAGCGAGAACACTAGCCAAAAACATTCAGTACTTC
TRBV6-1	16	TRBJ1-5	once	.	CASSERSGTSNQPQHF	TGTGCCAGCAGTGAACGGAGTGGGACAAGCAATCAGCCCCAGCATTTT
TRBV28	14	TRBJ1-6	.	TRBD1	CASSTDRKYSPLHF	TGTGCCAGCAGCACGGACAGGAAATATTCACCCCTCCACTTT
TRBV18	14	TRBJ2-7	.	.	CASSPQGGPYEQYF	TGTGCCAGCTCACCACAGGGGGGCCCCTACGAGCAGTACTTC
TRBV15	12	TRBJ1-2	.	.	CATSRVGFQEFF	TGTGCCACCAGCAGAGTGGGTTTTCAGGAGTTCTTC
TRBV28	16	TRBJ1-2	.	.	CASSLPRQSINYGYTF	TGTGCCAGCAGTTTACCCAGACAGTCTATTAACTATGGCTACACCTTC
TRBV5-1	15	TRBJ2-1	.	TRBD1	CASSWTGGSYNEQFF	TGCGCCAGCAGCTGGACAGGGGGCTCCTACAATGAGCAGTTCTTC
TRBV28	16	TRBJ2-7	.	TRBD2	CASRKLLAGGAREQYF	TGTGCCAGCAGAAAACTACTAGCGGGAGGGGCTCGCGAGCAGTACTTC
TRBV5-1	14	TRBJ2-3	.	TRBD2	CASSKGTSADTQYF	TGCGCCAGCAGCAAAGGGACTAGCGCAGATACGCAGTATTTT
TRBV2	15	TRBJ2-2	.	TRBD1	CASRTGTPNTGELFF	TGTGCCAGCAGGACAGGGACCCCAAACACCGGGGAGCTGTTTTTT
TRBV7-2	15	TRBJ2-1	.	TRBD2	CASSLGLAGGGEQFF	TGTGCCAGCAGCTTAGGGCTAGCGGGAGGGGGTGAGCAGTTCTTC
TRBV28	14	TRBJ1-2	.	TRBD1	CASSITGTGYGYTF	TGTGCCAGCAGCATAACCGGGACAGGCTATGGCTACACCTTC
TRBV5-1	14	TRBJ1-4	.	TRBD1	CASTVGQGNEKLFF	TGCGCCAGCACCGTGGGACAGGGGAATGAAAAACTGTTTTTT
TRBV6-1	14	TRBJ1-2	.	TRBD1	CASRSRTGDYGYTF	TGTGCCAGCAGATCTCGGACAGGCGACTATGGCTACACCTTC
TRBV7-6	14	TRBJ2-5	once	.	CASSPPGFEETQYF	TGTGCCAGCAGCCCCCCAGGCTTCGAAGAGACCCAGTACTTC
TRBV5-4	14	TRBJ2-3	.	.	CASSFSGGTDTQYF	TGTGCCAGCTCGTTCTCTGGGGGGACAGATACGCAGTATTTT
TRBV7-3	15	TRBJ2-3	.	.	CASSTGQKSTDTQYF	TGTGCCAGCAGCACGGGGCAGAAAAGCACAGATACGCAGTATTTT
TRBV7-3	16	TRBJ2-1	.	TRBD2	CASSPDAGAAYNEQFF	TGTGCCAGCAGCCCAGACGCGGGAGCGGCCTACAATGAGCAGTTCTTC
TRBV6-4	15	TRBJ1-1	.	.	CASRREARINTEAFF	TGTGCCAGCAGGCGCGAGGCGCGGATCAACACTGAAGCTTTCTTT
TRBV28	16	TRBJ1-1	.	.	CASRLGDWVSSTEAFF	TGTGCCAGCAGGTTGGGTGATTGGGTCTCGTCCACTGAAGCTTTCTTT
TRBV9	15	TRBJ2-7	.	TRBD1	CASSVGQGGHYEQYF	TGTGCCAGCAGCGTTGGACAGGGGGGACACTACGAGCAGTACTTC
TRBV5-1	15	TRBJ2-7	.	.	CASSLIPGPGYEQYF	TGCGCCAGCAGCTTGATCCCGGGACCCGGCTACGAGCAGTACTTC
TRBV7-9	13	TRBJ2-2	.	.	CASSPIAWGELFF	TGTGCCAGCAGCCCGATCGCGTGGGGGGAGCTGTTTTTT
TRBV5-1	16	TRBJ2-5	.	.	CASSLPGSAVAETQYF	TGCGCCAGCAGCTTGCCTGGGAGTGCTGTAGCGGAGACCCAGTACTTC
TRBV7-3	15	TRBJ2-2	.	.	CASSLTQTGTGELFF	TGTGCCAGCAGCTTAACCCAGACGGGTACCGGGGAGCTGTTTTTT
TRBV7-9	14	TRBJ2-2	.	.	CASSSYGDTGELFF	TGTGCCAGCAGCTCCTACGGGGACACCGGGGAGCTGTTTTTT
TRBV7-8	16	TRBJ2-7	.	TRBD2	CASSSVDPGLAGERSF	TGTGCCAGCAGCTCAGTAGACCCGGGACTAGCGGGAGAACGTAGCTTC
TRBV7-2	13	TRBJ2-1	.	.	CASSGRPNNEQFF	TGTGCCAGCTCGGGTCGACCGAACAATGAGCAGTTCTTC
TRBV7-9	12	TRBJ1-1	.	.	CASRGGVGEAFF	TGTGCCAGCAGAGGGGGGGTTGGTGAAGCTTTCTTT
TRBV9	15	TRBJ2-3	.	.	CASSVDGTTKDTQYF	TGTGCCAGCAGCGTAGACGGGACGACAAAAGATACGCAGTATTTT
TRBV4-1	15	TRBJ1-5	.	.	CASSQESGGNQPQHF	TGCGCCAGCAGCCAAGAATCAGGGGGCAATCAGCCCCAGCATTTT
TRBV6-1	14	TRBJ2-7	.	TRBD1	CASSSQGALYEQYF	TGTGCCAGCAGTTCACAGGGGGCACTCTACGAGCAGTACTTC